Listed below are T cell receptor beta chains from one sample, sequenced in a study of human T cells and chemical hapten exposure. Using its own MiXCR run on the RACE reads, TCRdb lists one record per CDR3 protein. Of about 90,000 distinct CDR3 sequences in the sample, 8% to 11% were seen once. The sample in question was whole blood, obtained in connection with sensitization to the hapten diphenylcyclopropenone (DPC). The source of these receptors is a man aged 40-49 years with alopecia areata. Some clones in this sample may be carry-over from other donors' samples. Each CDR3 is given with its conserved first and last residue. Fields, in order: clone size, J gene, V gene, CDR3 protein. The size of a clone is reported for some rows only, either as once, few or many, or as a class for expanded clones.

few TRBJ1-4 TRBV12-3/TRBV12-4 CASRLRGASNEKLFF
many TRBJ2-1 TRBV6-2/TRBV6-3 CASSLTPWSHNEQFF
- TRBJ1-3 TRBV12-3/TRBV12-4 CASRKSSGNTIYF
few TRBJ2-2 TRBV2 CASSEASVWNTGELFF
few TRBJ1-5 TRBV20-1 CSASRGNSNQPQHF
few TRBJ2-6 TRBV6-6 CASRFDVGANVLTF
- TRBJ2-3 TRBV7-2 CASSPGLAARDTQYF
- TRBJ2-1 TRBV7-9 CASSLLGQSRYNEQFF
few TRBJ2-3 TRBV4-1 CASSQDRGASTDTQYF
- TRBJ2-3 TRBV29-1 CSVEMGGATDTQYF
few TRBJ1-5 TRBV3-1 CASSQQLRQPQHF
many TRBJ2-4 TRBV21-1 CASSKAQREEDKNIQYF
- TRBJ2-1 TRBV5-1 CASASGRVGEQFF
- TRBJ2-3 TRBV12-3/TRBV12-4 CASSLYGGTDTQYF
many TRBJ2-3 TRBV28 CASSLTGWGDTQYF